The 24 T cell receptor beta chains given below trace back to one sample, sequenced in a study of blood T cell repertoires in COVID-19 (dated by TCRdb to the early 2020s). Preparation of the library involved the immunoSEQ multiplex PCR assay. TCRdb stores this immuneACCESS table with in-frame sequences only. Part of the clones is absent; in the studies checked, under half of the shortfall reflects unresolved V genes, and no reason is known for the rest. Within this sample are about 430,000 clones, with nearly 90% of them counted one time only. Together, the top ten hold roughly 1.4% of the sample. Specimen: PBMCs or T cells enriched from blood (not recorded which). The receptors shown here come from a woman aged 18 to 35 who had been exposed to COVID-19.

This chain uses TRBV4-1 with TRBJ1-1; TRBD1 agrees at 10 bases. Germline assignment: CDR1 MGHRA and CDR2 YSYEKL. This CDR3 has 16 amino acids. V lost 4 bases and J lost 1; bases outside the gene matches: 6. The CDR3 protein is CASSPRDRGWNTEAFF. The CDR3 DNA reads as TGCGCCAGCAGCCCTCGGGACAGGGGATGGAACACTGAAGCTTTCTTT.

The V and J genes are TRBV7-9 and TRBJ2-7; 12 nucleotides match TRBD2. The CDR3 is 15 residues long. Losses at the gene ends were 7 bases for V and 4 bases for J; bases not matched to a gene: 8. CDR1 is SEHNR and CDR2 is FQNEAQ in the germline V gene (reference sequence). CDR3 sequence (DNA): TGTGCCAGCACCGTTACTAGCGGGAGGCCGTACGAGCAGTACTTC. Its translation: CASTVTSGRPYEQYF.

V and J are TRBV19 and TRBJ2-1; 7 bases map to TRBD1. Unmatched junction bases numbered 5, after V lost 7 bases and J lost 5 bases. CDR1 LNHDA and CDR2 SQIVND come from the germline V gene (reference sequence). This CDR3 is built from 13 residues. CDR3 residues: CASTNTGDNEQFF. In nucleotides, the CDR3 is TGTGCCAGTACCAACACAGGGGACAATGAGCAGTTCTTC.

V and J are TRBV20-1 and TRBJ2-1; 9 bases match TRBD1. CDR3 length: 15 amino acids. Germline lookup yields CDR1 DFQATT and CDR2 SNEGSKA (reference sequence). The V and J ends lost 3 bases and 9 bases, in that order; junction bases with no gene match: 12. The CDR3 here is CSASSSQGATGEQFF. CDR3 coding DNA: TGCAGTGCTAGTAGCTCACAGGGGGCAACTGGTGAGCAGTTCTTC.

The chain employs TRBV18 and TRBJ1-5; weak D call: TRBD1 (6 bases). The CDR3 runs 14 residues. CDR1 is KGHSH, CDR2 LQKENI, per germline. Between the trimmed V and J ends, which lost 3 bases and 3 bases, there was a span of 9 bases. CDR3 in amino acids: CASSPDSANQPQHF. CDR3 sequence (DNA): TGTGCCAGCTCACCGGACAGCGCCAATCAGCCCCAGCATTTT.

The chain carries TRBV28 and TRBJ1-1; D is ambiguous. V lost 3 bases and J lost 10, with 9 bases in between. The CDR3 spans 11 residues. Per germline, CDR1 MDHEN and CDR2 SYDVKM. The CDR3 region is CASSLRQSAFF. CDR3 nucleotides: TGTGCCAGCAGTTTGAGGCAATCAGCTTTCTTT.

The CDR3 nucleotides are TGTGCCAGCAGACCCCCCCCAGGGGGGCAGAGAGTTTCGGCTTTCTTT. Amino acid sequence: CASRPPPGGQRVSAFF. The gene calls are TRBV28 and TRBJ1-1; TRBD1 aligns across 7 bases. Germline-derived CDR1 and CDR2 are MDHEN and SYDVKM. The junction had 21 bases not matched to a gene; V was cut back by 6 bases and J by 11 bases. The CDR3 is made up of 16 amino acids.

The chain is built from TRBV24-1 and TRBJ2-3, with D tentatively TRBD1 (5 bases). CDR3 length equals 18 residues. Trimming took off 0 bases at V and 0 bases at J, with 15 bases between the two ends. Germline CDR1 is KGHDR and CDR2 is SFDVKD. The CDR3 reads CATSDLIGADPSTDTQYF. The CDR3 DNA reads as TGTGCCACCAGTGATTTGATTGGGGCTGATCCTAGCACAGATACGCAGTATTTT.

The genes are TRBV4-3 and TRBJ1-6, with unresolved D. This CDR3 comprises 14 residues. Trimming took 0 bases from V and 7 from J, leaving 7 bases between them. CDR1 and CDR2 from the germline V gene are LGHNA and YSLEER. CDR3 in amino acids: CASSQEAANSPLHF. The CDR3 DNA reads TGCGCCAGCAGCCAAGAGGCTGCCAATTCACCCCTCCACTTT.

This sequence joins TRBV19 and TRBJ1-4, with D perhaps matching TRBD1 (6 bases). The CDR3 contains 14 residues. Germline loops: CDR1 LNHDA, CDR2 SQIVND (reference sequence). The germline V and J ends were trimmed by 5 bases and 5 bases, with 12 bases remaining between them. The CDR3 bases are TGTGCCAGTAGTGATGACAGGAGGAATGAAAAACTGTTTTTT. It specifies CASSDDRRNEKLFF.

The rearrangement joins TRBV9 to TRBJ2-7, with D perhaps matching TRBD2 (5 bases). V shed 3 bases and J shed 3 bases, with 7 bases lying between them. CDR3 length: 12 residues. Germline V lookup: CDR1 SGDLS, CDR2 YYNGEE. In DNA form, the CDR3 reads TGTGCCAGCAGCGGAGCGGACTACGAGCAGTACTTC. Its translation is CASSGADYEQYF.

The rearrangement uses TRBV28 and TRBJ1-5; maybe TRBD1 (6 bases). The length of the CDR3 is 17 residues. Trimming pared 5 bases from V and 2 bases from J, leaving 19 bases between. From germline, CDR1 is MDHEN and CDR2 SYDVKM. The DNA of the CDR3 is TGTGCCAGCAGTATAAACAGGGTCCCCTGGGGCAATCAGCCCCAGCATTTT. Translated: CASSINRVPWGNQPQHF.

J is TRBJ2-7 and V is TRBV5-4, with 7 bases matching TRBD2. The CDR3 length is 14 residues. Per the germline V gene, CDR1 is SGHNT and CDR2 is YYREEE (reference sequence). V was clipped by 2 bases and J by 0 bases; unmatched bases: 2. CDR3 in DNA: TGTGCCAGCAGCTTCCTAGCGGACTCCTACGAGCAGTACTTC. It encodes CASSFLADSYEQYF.

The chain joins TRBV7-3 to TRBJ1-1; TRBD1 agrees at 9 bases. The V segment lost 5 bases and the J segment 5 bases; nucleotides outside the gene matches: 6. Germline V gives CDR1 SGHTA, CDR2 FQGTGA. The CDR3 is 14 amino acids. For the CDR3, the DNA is TGTGCCAGCAGCATGGGGACAGGGATTACTGAAGCTTTCTTT. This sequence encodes CASSMGTGITEAFF. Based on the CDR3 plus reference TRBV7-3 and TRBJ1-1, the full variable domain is GAGVSQTPSNKVTEKGKYVELRCDPISGHTALYWYRQSLGQGPEFLIYFQGTGAADDSGLPNDRFFAVRPEGSVSTLKIQRTERGDSAVYLCASSMGTGITEAFFGQGTRLTVV.

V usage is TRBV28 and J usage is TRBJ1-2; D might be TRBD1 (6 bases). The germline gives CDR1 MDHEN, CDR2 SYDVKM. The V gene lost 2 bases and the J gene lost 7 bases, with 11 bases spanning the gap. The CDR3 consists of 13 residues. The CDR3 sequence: CASSLRGARGYTF. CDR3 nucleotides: TGTGCCAGCAGTTTACGGGGGGCGCGTGGCTACACCTTC.

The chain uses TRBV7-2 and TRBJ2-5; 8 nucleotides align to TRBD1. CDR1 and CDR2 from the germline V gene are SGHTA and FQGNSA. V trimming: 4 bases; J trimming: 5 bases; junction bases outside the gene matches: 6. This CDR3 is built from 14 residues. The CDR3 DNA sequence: TGTGCCAGCAGCTCCGGACAGGGAAGGGAGACCCAGTACTTC. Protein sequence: CASSSGQGRETQYF.

CDR3 sequence (DNA): TGTGCCAGCAGCGAGCCCGCCGAAACCCTTCGGGCTAACTATGGCTACACCTTC. Its translation: CASSEPAETLRANYGYTF. V is TRBV9 and J is TRBJ1-2; D remains unclear. The V end lost 3 bases, the J end lost 0 bases, and 21 bases lay between the germline ends. This CDR3 is built from 18 residues. Germline CDR1 is SGDLS and CDR2 is YYNGEE.

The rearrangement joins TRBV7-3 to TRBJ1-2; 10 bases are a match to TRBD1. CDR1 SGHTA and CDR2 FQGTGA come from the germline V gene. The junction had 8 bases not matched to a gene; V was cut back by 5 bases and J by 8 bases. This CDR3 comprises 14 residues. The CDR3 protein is CASSPGTGARGYTF. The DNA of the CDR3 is TGTGCCAGCAGCCCCGGGACAGGGGCTCGGGGCTACACCTTC. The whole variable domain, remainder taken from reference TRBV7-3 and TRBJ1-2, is GAGVSQTPSNKVTEKGKYVELRCDPISGHTALYWYRQSLGQGPEFLIYFQGTGAADDSGLPNDRFFAVRPEGSVSTLKIQRTERGDSAVYLCASSPGTGARGYTFGSGTRLTVV.

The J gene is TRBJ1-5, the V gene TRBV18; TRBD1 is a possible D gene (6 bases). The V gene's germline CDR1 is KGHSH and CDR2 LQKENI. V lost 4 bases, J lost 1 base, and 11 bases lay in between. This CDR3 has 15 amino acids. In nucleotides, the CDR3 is TGTGCCAGCTCACACAGGGCGAACAGCAATCAGCCCCAGCATTTT. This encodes CASSHRANSNQPQHF.

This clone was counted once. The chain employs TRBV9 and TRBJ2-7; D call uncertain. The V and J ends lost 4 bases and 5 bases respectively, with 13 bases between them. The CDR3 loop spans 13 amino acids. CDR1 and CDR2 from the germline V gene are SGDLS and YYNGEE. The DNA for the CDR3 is TGTGCCAGCAGCCCTAGAGATATCGACGAGCAGTACTTC. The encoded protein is CASSPRDIDEQYF. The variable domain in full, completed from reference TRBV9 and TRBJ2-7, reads DSGVTQTPKHLITATGQRVTLRCSPRSGDLSVYWYQQSLDQGLQFLIQYYNGEERAKGNILERFSAQQFPDLHSELNLSSLELGDSALYFCASSPRDIDEQYFGPGTRLTVT.

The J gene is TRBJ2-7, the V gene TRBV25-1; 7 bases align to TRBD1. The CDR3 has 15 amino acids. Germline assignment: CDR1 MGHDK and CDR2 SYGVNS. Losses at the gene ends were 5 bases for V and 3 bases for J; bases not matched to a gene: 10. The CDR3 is CASSSGQGDIYEQYF. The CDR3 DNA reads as TGTGCCAGCAGTAGCGGCCAGGGGGACATCTACGAGCAGTACTTC.

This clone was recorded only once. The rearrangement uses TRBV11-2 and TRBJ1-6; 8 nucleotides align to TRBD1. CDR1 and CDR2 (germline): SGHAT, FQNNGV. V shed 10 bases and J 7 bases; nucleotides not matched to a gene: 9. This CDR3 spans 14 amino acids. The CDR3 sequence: CAIPTGEVNSPLHF. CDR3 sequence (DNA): TGTGCCATTCCGACAGGGGAGGTAAATTCACCCCTCCACTTT.

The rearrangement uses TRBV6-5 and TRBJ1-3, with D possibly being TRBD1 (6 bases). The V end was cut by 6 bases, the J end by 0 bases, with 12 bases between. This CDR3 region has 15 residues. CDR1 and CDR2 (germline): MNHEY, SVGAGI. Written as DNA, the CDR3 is TGTGCCAGCAGAGGGGGGGCCAACTCTGGAAACACCATATATTTT. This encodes CASRGGANSGNTIYF.

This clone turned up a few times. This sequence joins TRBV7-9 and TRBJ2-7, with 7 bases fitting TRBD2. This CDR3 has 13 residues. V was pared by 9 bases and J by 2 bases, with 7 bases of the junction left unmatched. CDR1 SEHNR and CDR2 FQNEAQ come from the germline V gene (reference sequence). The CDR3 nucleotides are TGTGCCAGTAAGGGTGCGGGAGCCTACGAGCAGTACTTC. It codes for CASKGAGAYEQYF. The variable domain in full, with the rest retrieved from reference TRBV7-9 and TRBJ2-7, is DTGVSQNPRHKITKRGQNVTFRCDPISEHNRLYWYRQTLGQGPEFLTYFQNEAQLEKSRLLSDRFSAERPKGSFSTLEIQRTEQGDSAMYLCASKGAGAYEQYFGPGTRLTVT.